The 15 T cell receptor beta chains presented below share a single source sample, sequenced in a study of blood T cells in healthy people across ages. The authors ran a second PCR of roughly 6 to 12 cycles using a sample-barcoded 5' primer and a J-beta primer mix. TCRdb analysed the 5' RACE reads with MiXCR anew, one entry per CDR3 protein. The top ten hold roughly 22% of the sample, which has 700,000 to 950,000 distinct CDR3 sequences, roughly 50% seen once. The material sequenced was blood. Receptors were obtained from a man aged 30 to 45 in good health.

This clonotype was seen a few times. The chain recombines TRBV6-5 with TRBJ2-5, with 9 bases aligning to TRBD2. V shed 0 bases and J 4 bases; nucleotides not matched to a gene: 9. CDR3 length: 17 residues. Germline V gene lookup returns CDR1 MNHEY and CDR2 SVGAGI. The CDR3 protein is CASSYSRVAGAVETQYF. CDR3 coding DNA: TGTGCCAGCAGTTACTCGAGAGTAGCGGGAGCGGTAGAGACCCAGTACTTC.

The chain is built from TRBV7-2 and TRBJ2-4; 8 bases line up with TRBD1. Per germline, CDR1 SGHTA and CDR2 FQGNSA. Trimming cost V 5 bases and J 14 bases; bases outside gene matches: 11. The CDR3 is 13 residues long. DNA for the CDR3: TGTGCCAGCAGCCCCTCCGGACAGGGAGGAGAGTACTTC. It translates to CASSPSGQGGEYF.

V gene TRBV20-1 combines with J gene TRBJ2-1; D may correspond to TRBD1 or TRBD2 (6 bases each). Germline V gene lookup returns CDR1 DFQATT and CDR2 SNEGSKA (reference sequence). Trimming removed 4 bases at V and 2 bases at J, with 9 bases between. The CDR3 covers 13 residues. This CDR3 is CSATGGPYNEQFF. As DNA, the CDR3 is TGCAGTGCTACCGGGGGCCCCTACAATGAGCAGTTCTTC.

The V and J genes are TRBV9 and TRBJ2-3; tentative D call: TRBD1 (5 bases). The CDR3 sequence is 13 residues long. From germline, CDR1 is SGDLS and CDR2 YYNGEE. Deletions cut 7 bases from V and 5 bases from J, with 14 bases between. The CDR3 protein is CASSSQGKDTQYF. The CDR3 DNA reads as TGTGCCAGCTCCTCCCAGGGTAAAGATACGCAGTATTTT.

The J gene is TRBJ2-5, the V gene TRBV30; D is tentatively TRBD1 or TRBD2 (5 bases each). The J call may be mistaken, given a closer DNA end match to TRBJ2-7. The V gene's germline CDR1 is GTSNPN and CDR2 SVGIG (reference sequence). The CDR3 totals 13 residues. The CDR3 DNA reads as TGTGCCTGGGGGGCGGGTACGGGATACGAGCAGTACTTC. This encodes CAWGAGTGYEQYF.

The chain joins TRBV12-3 or TRBV12-4 to TRBJ2-6; TRBD1 might be the D (6 bases). The CDR3 contains 15 residues. Trimming cost V 6 bases and J 0 bases, with 9 bases left between them. This CDR3 reads CASRATGSGANVLTF. The DNA of the CDR3 is TGTGCCAGCAGGGCGACAGGCTCTGGGGCCAACGTCCTGACTTTC.

The chain links TRBV7-9 to TRBJ1-4; D gene ambiguous. Germline CDR1 reads SEHNR; CDR2 reads FQNEAQ (reference sequence). V lost 3 bases, J lost 3 bases, and 11 bases lay in between. The CDR3 contains 15 residues. The CDR3 reads CASSLGDTSNEKLFF. In DNA, the CDR3 is TGTGCCAGCAGCTTGGGTGACACATCTAATGAAAAACTGTTTTTT.

The chain couples TRBV12-3 or TRBV12-4 to TRBJ1-2, with TRBD1 identical over 9 bases. J lost 4 bases, V lost 5 bases, and 14 bases had no gene match. The CDR3 has 17 amino acids. CDR3 in DNA: TGTGCCAGCAGTCGGGATGACACAGGGGGCGTTAGCTATGGCTACACCTTC. Protein: CASSRDDTGGVSYGYTF.

This rearrangement joins TRBV4-1 to TRBJ1-4; possible D gene TRBD1, 6 bases. CDR1 is MGHRA, CDR2 YSYEKL, per germline. The germline V and J ends were trimmed by 7 bases and 4 bases, with 10 bases remaining between them. The CDR3 is made up of 13 amino acids. The CDR3 loop is CASKGGHNEKLFF. The DNA of the CDR3 is TGCGCCAGCAAAGGGGGACATAATGAAAAACTGTTTTTT.

V usage is TRBV24-1 and J usage is TRBJ2-5; D gene unclear. This CDR3 contains 15 residues. V was shortened by 4 bases and J by 2 bases, with 13 bases between the two germline ends. Germline V lookup: CDR1 KGHDR, CDR2 SFDVKD. DNA for the CDR3: TGTGCCACCAGTGACTCCGCAACAGTGCAAGAGACCCAGTACTTC. It codes for CATSDSATVQETQYF.

The genes are TRBV21-1 and TRBJ2-6; whether TRBD1, the table's D call, matches the DNA was not checked. TRBV21-1 constitutes a pseudogene. The CDR3 spans 20 residues. The CDR3 is CASSKARWQGDGSGANVLTF. The CDR3 DNA follows: TGTGCCAGCAGCAAAGCGAGGTGGCAGGGGGATGGTTCTGGGGCCAACGTCCTGACTTTC.

The genes are TRBV29-1 and TRBJ1-1, with D possibly being TRBD1 (5 bases). In germline, CDR1 is SQVTM, CDR2 ANQGSEA. This CDR3 comprises 14 residues. Deletions cut 7 bases from V and 5 bases from J, with 20 bases between. For the CDR3, the DNA is TGCAGCGCCCATTACAGGCCCGAAAGGACTGAAGCTTTCTTT. It translates to CSAHYRPERTEAFF. The full variable domain, with the rest looked up from reference TRBV29-1 and TRBJ1-1, is SAVISQKPSRDICQRGTSLTIQCQVDSQVTMMFWYRQQPGQSLTLIATANQGSEATYESGFVIDKFPISRPNLTFSTLTVSNMSPEDSSIYLCSAHYRPERTEAFFGQGTRLTVV.

The genes are TRBV19 and TRBJ2-5; perhaps TRBD1 as D (5 bases). This CDR3 spans 13 amino acids. V shed 3 bases and J shed 1 base, with 6 bases lying between them. Germline V lookup: CDR1 LNHDA, CDR2 SQIVND (reference sequence). In nucleotides, the CDR3 is TGTGCCAGTAGTATCACAGGCCAAGAGACCCAGTACTTC. It encodes CASSITGQETQYF.

This rearrangement joins TRBV7-6 to TRBJ1-1, with D uncertain. V lost 2 bases to trimming and J lost 1 base, with 17 bases between them. Germline V lookup: CDR1 SGHVS, CDR2 FNYEAQ. This CDR3 region has 17 residues. CDR3 coding DNA: TGTGCCAGCAGCTTACGTCCCGGAGGCACCTCGAACACTGAAGCTTTCTTT. This sequence encodes CASSLRPGGTSNTEAFF.

This clonotype has only a few counts. The V and J genes are TRBV4-2 and TRBJ2-3, with D hard to call. The CDR3 is made up of 14 amino acids. V gave up 1 base and J gave up 1 base, with 6 bases separating them. Per germline, CDR1 LGHNA and CDR2 YNFKEQ. CDR3 sequence (DNA): TGTGCCAGCAGCCAAGCTGTGGGCACAGATACGCAGTATTTT. Residues: CASSQAVGTDTQYF.